This TCR beta chain was profiled in a study of patients and donors after allogeneic stem cell transplantation. TCRdb passed the RT-PCR reads through MiXCR, listing each CDR3 protein once. The sample lists about 960,000 distinct CDR3 sequences; roughly 18% were seen once. Only one count was recorded for this clonotype. Germline CDR1 SGHNT, CDR2 YYREEE (reference sequence). The ends lost 2 bases at V and 9 bases at J; junction bases unmatched: 2. The CDR3 is 12 residues long. This clonotype originated in a human donor who was either an allogeneic HSCT recipient or a stem cell or donor lymphocyte infusion donor (not recorded which). It is not recorded whose cells these are; they may come from a transplant donor. The sample consisted of blood, either unsorted or a sorted T cell fraction (not recorded which). The rearrangement joins TRBV5-4 to TRBJ2-1, with 7 bases that match TRBD1. The CDR3 region has the DNA TGTGCCAGCAGCTTTCGACAGGGTGAGCAGTTCTTC. It is translated as CASSFRQGEQFF.